Listed below are T cell receptor beta chains from one sample, sequenced in a study of CD8+CD57+ T cells in acquired aplastic anemia. MiXCR, run by TCRdb on the reads, gives a single entry per CDR3 protein. The sample lists 75,000 to 100,000 distinct CDR3 sequences, roughly two thirds occurring once. The sequenced sample consisted of sorted CD4+, CD8+, or CD8+CD57+ T cells (not recorded which) from PBMCs. These receptors all stem from a human donor with aplastic anemia. Each CDR3 is given with its conserved first and last residue. A D gene is named only where the DNA matches it firmly. A row's size may be missing; if present it is once, few, many or a size class.

d_call,v_call,j_call,clone_size,cdr3_aa,cdr3_nt
.,TRBV15,TRBJ1-1,.,CATSRERLNTEAFF,TGTGCCACCAGCAGAGAACGGCTGAACACTGAAGCTTTCTTT
.,TRBV20-1,TRBJ1-6,.,CSATSLYRTQSPLHF,TGCAGTGCGACGAGCTTGTACCGAACCCAGTCACCCCTCCACTTT
.,TRBV25-1,TRBJ1-4,.,CASSDSGQINEKLFF,TGTGCCAGCAGTGACTCAGGACAGATTAATGAAAAACTGTTTTTT
.,TRBV29-1,TRBJ2-2,.,CSVKNTGELFF,TGCAGCGTGAAGAACACCGGGGAGCTGTTTTTT
TRBD1,TRBV7-3,TRBJ2-7,.,CASSSHRDRFYEQYF,TGTGCCAGCAGTTCGCACCGGGACAGATTCTACGAGCAGTACTTC
.,TRBV15,TRBJ2-5,.,CATSREETQYF,TGTGCCACCAGCAGAGAGGAGACCCAGTACTTC
TRBD1,TRBV25-1,TRBJ2-2,.,CASRPGQANTGELFF,TGTGCCAGCAGGCCGGGACAGGCGAACACCGGGGAGCTGTTTTTT
TRBD2,TRBV5-4,TRBJ2-5,few,CASSSPTSGRETQYF,TGTGCCAGCAGCTCGCCGACTAGCGGGAGAGAGACCCAGTACTTC
TRBD1,TRBV2,TRBJ2-7,.,CASRGRGRISYEQYF,TGTGCCAGCAGGGGCAGGGGGCGAATCTCCTACGAGCAGTACTTC
.,TRBV20-1,TRBJ2-1,.,CSARDLQGSRTYNEQFF,TGCAGTGCTAGAGATCTGCAGGGCAGTAGAACCTACAATGAGCAGTTCTTC
TRBD2,TRBV24-1,TRBJ2-1,.,CATSDVLAGSDEQFF,TGTGCCACCAGTGACGTCCTAGCGGGTTCCGATGAGCAGTTCTTC
.,TRBV19,TRBJ1-6,.,CASSMTVTYNSPLHF,TGTGCCAGTAGTATGACGGTGACCTATAATTCACCCCTCCACTTT
.,TRBV2,TRBJ2-3,.,CASSLSTLHTQYF,TGTGCCAGCAGTCTTAGCACCCTACATACGCAGTATTTT
.,TRBV4-1,TRBJ1-6,.,CASSHPNSPLHF,TGCGCCAGCAGCCACCCTAATTCACCCCTCCACTTT
.,TRBV9,TRBJ2-7,.,CASSVLGSEQYF,TGTGCCAGCAGCGTACTGGGTTCCGAGCAGTACTTC
TRBD1,TRBV20-1,TRBJ1-2,few,CSARRQGHGYTF,TGCAGTGCTAGACGACAGGGACATGGCTACACCTTC
TRBD1,TRBV20-1,TRBJ1-1,.,CSARDRGVMNTEAFF,TGCAGTGCTCGGGACAGGGGTGTCATGAACACTGAAGCTTTCTTT